These 29 T cell receptor beta chains were all obtained from the same sample, sequenced in a study of radiation and T cells in renal cell carcinoma. Treatment noted: 15 Gy SBRT to primary tumor, nephrectomy 4 weeks later. The data were produced by immunoSEQ multiplex PCR, yet TCRdb's version contains in-frame clones alone and is incomplete. The table records about 18,000 clones, about 50% of them present only once. Sequences were derived from tumor tissue, sampled from a patient whose treatment included radiotherapy and nephrectomy. Receptors were obtained from a middle-aged man with renal cell carcinoma.

This clone was observed a single time. The CDR3 spells CASGSSALAKNIQYF. The DNA of the CDR3 is TGTGCCAGCGGCTCATCGGCGTTAGCCAAAAACATTCAGTACTTC. The chain is built from TRBV5-5 and TRBJ2-4, with no clear D. Between the trimmed V and J ends, which lost 7 bases and 0 bases, there was a span of 14 bases. The CDR3 totals 15 residues. Germline assignment: CDR1 SGHKS and CDR2 YYEKEE (reference sequence).

The J gene is TRBJ2-4, the V gene TRBV6-6; 10 bases are shared with TRBD1. Trimming removed 3 bases from V and 5 bases from J; junction bases left unmatched: 4. Germline CDR1 MNHNY, CDR2 SVGAGI (reference sequence). CDR3 length: 15 residues. The CDR3 spells CASSYAGTGENIQYF. Here the CDR3 DNA reads TGTGCCAGCAGTTATGCCGGGACAGGGGAAAACATTCAGTACTTC.

The chain recombines TRBV5-1 with TRBJ2-5; 11 nucleotides line up with TRBD2. The CDR3 is 15 amino acids. Germline V CDR1 and CDR2: SGHRS, YFSETQ. The junction had 7 bases not matched to a gene; V was cut back by 4 bases and J by 5 bases. The CDR3 loop is CASSQLSGGAETQYF. CDR3 bases: TGCGCCAGCAGCCAACTTAGCGGGGGGGCCGAGACCCAGTACTTC.

The CDR3 sequence: CASSLGQQSEKLFF. The CDR3 DNA reads TGTGCCAGCAGCCTAGGACAGCAGAGTGAAAAACTGTTTTTT. This rearrangement joins TRBV28 to TRBJ1-4; TRBD1 is a possible D gene (6 bases). The CDR3 runs to 14 residues. V gave up 6 bases and J gave up 7 bases, with 15 bases separating them. Germline V gene data show CDR1 as MDHEN and CDR2 as SYDVKM.

This clone was counted ten times or more. The rearrangement uses TRBV5-1 and TRBJ1-1; D remains ambiguous. Trimming cost V 4 bases and J 0 bases, with 10 bases left between them. Germline V gene lookup returns CDR1 SGHRS and CDR2 YFSETQ. The CDR3 totals 14 residues. The CDR3 DNA sequence: TGCGCCAGCAGCGCGGCAGGTATGAACACTGAAGCTTTCTTT. Translated, it gives CASSAAGMNTEAFF.

This rearrangement joins TRBV19 to TRBJ2-5; possibly TRBD1 for D (6 bases). Trimming left V 4 bases short and J 3 bases short, with 12 bases between. The CDR3 has 14 residues. Germline V gene data show CDR1 as LNHDA and CDR2 as SQIVND (reference sequence). DNA of the CDR3: TGTGCCAGTAGTAAACGACAGGCCGAAGAGACCCAGTACTTC. It codes for CASSKRQAEETQYF.

This clone was counted once. The rearrangement links TRBV9 to TRBJ2-1; 8 bases line up with TRBD1. The CDR3 extends over 14 amino acids. The V gene end was trimmed by 2 bases and the J gene end by 4 bases; junction bases not matched to a gene: 2. CDR1 SGDLS and CDR2 YYNGEE come from the germline V gene. The CDR3 DNA reads as TGTGCCAGCAGCGTGACAGGGGTATACAATGAGCAGTTCTTC. Residues: CASSVTGVYNEQFF.

This clone was seen only a few times. The chain links TRBV7-8 to TRBJ2-7; tentative D call: TRBD1 (6 bases). CDR1 is SGHVS and CDR2 is FQNEAQ in the germline V gene. V gave up 1 base and J gave up 1 base, with 11 bases separating them. The length of the CDR3 is 15 residues. DNA for the CDR3: TGTGCCAGCAGCTTAGTCCAGGGGCCGTCCTACGAGCAGTACTTC. Amino acid sequence: CASSLVQGPSYEQYF.

This clone was seen only once. The sample has other DNA sequences that encode this CDR3 too. The chain's CDR3 is CASSLDRGEQYF. CDR3 coding DNA: TGTGCCAGCAGCTTAGACCGCGGCGAGCAGTACTTC. The rearrangement uses TRBV11-2 and TRBJ2-7; D is unclear. CDR1 SGHAT and CDR2 FQNNGV come from the germline V gene. This CDR3 spans 12 amino acids. V was shortened by 0 bases and J by 6 bases, with 6 bases between the two germline ends. Supplemented by reference TRBV11-2 and TRBJ2-7, the full variable domain reads EAGVAQSPRYKIIEKRQSVAFWCNPISGHATLYWYQQILGQGPKLLIQFQNNGVVDDSQLPKDRFSAERLKGVDSTLKIQPAKLEDSAVYLCASSLDRGEQYFGPGTRLTVT.

The V call is TRBV19, the J call TRBJ2-5; no firm D call. The V end was cut by 4 bases, the J end by 5 bases, with 11 bases between. Germline V lookup: CDR1 LNHDA, CDR2 SQIVND (reference sequence). This CDR3 spans 13 amino acids. Here the CDR3 reads CASSNRRSETQYF. CDR3 in DNA: TGTGCCAGTAGTAATCGCCGATCGGAGACCCAGTACTTC. Together with reference TRBV19 and TRBJ2-5, the CDR3 gives the full variable domain: DGGITQSPKYLFRKEGQNVTLSCEQNLNHDAMYWYRQDPGQGLRLIYYSQIVNDFQKGDIAEGYSVSREKKESFPLTVTSAQKNPTAFYLCASSNRRSETQYFGPGTRLLVL.

V gene TRBV28 combines with J gene TRBJ2-7; no clear D gene. The CDR3 is made up of 16 amino acids. The germline gives CDR1 MDHEN, CDR2 SYDVKM. V lost 4 bases and J 0 bases, leaving 16 bases between the germline ends. The chain's CDR3 is CASSSLGGVPSYEQYF. For the CDR3, the DNA is TGTGCCAGCAGTTCCTTAGGTGGGGTGCCCTCCTACGAGCAGTACTTC.

The chain carries TRBV18 and TRBJ2-1; D may be TRBD1 (6 bases). Germline V gene data show CDR1 as KGHSH and CDR2 as LQKENI. The CDR3 has 15 residues. V lost 3 bases and J 9 bases, leaving 18 bases between the germline ends. CDR3 bases: TGTGCCAGCTCACCCCCGGGACCCTCCAGGGGTGAGCAGTTCTTC. It yields the protein CASSPPGPSRGEQFF.

By its share, this clone is medium-sized. The chain has TRBV6-5 and TRBJ1-1; D possibly corresponds to TRBD1 (5 bases). The length of the CDR3 is 16 residues. Germline V gene data show CDR1 as MNHEY and CDR2 as SVGAGI. Deletions cut 1 base from V and 1 base from J, with 13 bases between. The CDR3 coding sequence is TGTGCCAGCAGTTACTATATGGGACGAAGGAACACTGAAGCTTTCTTT. Translated, it gives CASSYYMGRRNTEAFF.

The V gene is TRBV20-1, the J gene TRBJ2-7, with 8 positions matching TRBD2. The CDR3 has 11 amino acids. Trimming took 3 bases from V and 10 from J; bases not matched to a gene: 5. The germline gives CDR1 DFQATT, CDR2 SNEGSKA (reference sequence). The CDR3 loop is CSASSSGRQYF. DNA of the CDR3: TGCAGTGCTAGTTCGAGCGGGAGACAGTACTTC.

The chain couples TRBV9 to TRBJ2-7, with 7 bases aligning to TRBD1. The germline CDR1 and CDR2 sequences are SGDLS and YYNGEE. The CDR3 totals 14 residues. V shed 4 bases, J shed 0 bases, and the junction held 4 bases outside the gene matches. CDR3 residues: CASSLWDSSYEQYF. Here the CDR3 DNA reads TGTGCCAGCAGCCTATGGGACAGCTCCTACGAGCAGTACTTC.

DNA for the CDR3: TGTGCCAGTAGTATCAGGCAGGGCTATAGCAATCAGCCCCAGCATTTT. Its protein is CASSIRQGYSNQPQHF. The V call is TRBV19, the J call TRBJ1-5, with D perhaps matching TRBD1 (5 bases). Germline V gives CDR1 LNHDA, CDR2 SQIVND (reference sequence). Trimming cost V 3 bases and J 0 bases, with 12 bases left between them. The CDR3 is 16 residues long.

This rearrangement joins TRBV5-5 to TRBJ1-2; a weak D match, TRBD1 (6 bases). The CDR3 has 16 amino acids. V lost 0 bases and J 4 bases, leaving 16 bases between the germline ends. The germline CDR1 and CDR2 sequences are SGHKS and YYEKEE (reference sequence). CDR3 sequence reads: CASSLGPGADAYGYTF. Here the CDR3 DNA reads TGTGCCAGCAGCTTGGGCCCAGGGGCAGATGCCTATGGCTACACCTTC.

This clone was counted a single time. The V call is TRBV29-1, the J call TRBJ1-4, with 7 nucleotides matching TRBD1. The ends lost 4 bases at V and 5 bases at J; junction bases unmatched: 7. The CDR3 runs 14 residues. Germline V gene data show CDR1 as SQVTM and CDR2 as ANQGSEA. The CDR3 DNA is TGCAGCGTTGTTTATAGGGGGCGCAATGAAAAACTGTTTTTT. This encodes CSVVYRGRNEKLFF.

The genes are TRBV6-5 and TRBJ1-1; no definite D call. Germline CDR1 reads MNHEY; CDR2 reads SVGAGI. V lost 6 bases, J lost 4 bases, and 15 bases lay in between. The CDR3 extends over 14 amino acids. CDR3 DNA sequence: TGTGCCAGCAGAATGGTGGGTTTTGGCACTGAAGCTTTCTTT. Its translation: CASRMVGFGTEAFF.

This clone was counted at least ten times. The V call is TRBV6-1, the J call TRBJ1-1; D not resolved. Germline V CDR1 and CDR2: MNHNS, SASEGT. This CDR3 is 13 amino acids long. V was clipped by 2 bases and J by 2 bases, with 6 bases between them. Written as DNA, the CDR3 is TGTGCCAGCAGTGAAACGGGAAACACTGAAGCTTTCTTT. It yields the protein CASSETGNTEAFF.

The chain carries TRBV10-3 and TRBJ1-1; D might be TRBD1 (5 bases). V was pared by 6 bases and J by 4 bases, with 12 bases between. This CDR3 comprises 13 residues. Germline assignment: CDR1 ENHRY and CDR2 SYGVKD. This chain's CDR3 is CAISFGGGTEAFF. The DNA for the CDR3 is TGTGCCATCAGCTTCGGGGGAGGCACTGAAGCTTTCTTT.

The chain joins TRBV18 to TRBJ2-7; no definite D call. The CDR3 covers 13 residues. Trimming shortened V by 3 bases and J by 0 bases, and 6 bases separated the two germline ends. Germline CDR1 is KGHSH and CDR2 is LQKENI. The chain's CDR3 is CASSPSSSYEQYF. The CDR3 DNA follows: TGTGCCAGCTCACCGAGTAGCTCCTACGAGCAGTACTTC.

The genes are TRBV27 and TRBJ1-2, with a possible D match to TRBD1 (6 bases). The V gene lost 5 bases and the J gene lost 4 bases, with 20 bases spanning the gap. The length of the CDR3 is 16 residues. CDR1 MNHEY and CDR2 SMNVEV come from the germline V gene (reference sequence). CDR3 loop: CASSGDIWRPGYGYTF. The CDR3 DNA reads as TGTGCCAGCAGTGGGGACATATGGAGGCCGGGCTATGGCTACACCTTC.

This clone came up once. DNA of the CDR3: TGTGCCAGCAGCCAAGCGGGAGGGCCGGGGGAGACCCAGTACTTC. As protein: CASSQAGGPGETQYF. The V and J genes are TRBV6-1 and TRBJ2-5, with 10 nucleotides matching TRBD2. CDR3 length: 15 residues. J gave up 5 bases and V 6 bases, and 9 bases lay outside the gene matches. Germline V CDR1 and CDR2: MNHNS, SASEGT.

This clone came up once. The chain uses TRBV7-8 and TRBJ2-1; D is undetermined. This CDR3 has 16 amino acids. Between the trimmed V and J ends, which lost 5 bases and 2 bases, there was a span of 16 bases. Germline assignment: CDR1 SGHVS and CDR2 FQNEAQ. The CDR3: CASSALGDPTYNEQFF. CDR3 in DNA: TGTGCCAGCAGCGCCCTAGGAGACCCTACCTACAATGAGCAGTTCTTC.

The gene calls are TRBV29-1 and TRBJ1-4, with D uncertain. CDR3 length: 13 residues. Trimming shortened V by 6 bases and J by 6 bases, and 14 bases separated the two germline ends. Germline V gene sequence: CDR1 SQVTM, CDR2 ANQGSEA. Written as DNA, the CDR3 is TGCAGCGTCGAGACCTCGGCGGATGAAAAACTGTTTTTT. This gives the protein CSVETSADEKLFF.

The rearrangement joins TRBV6-1 to TRBJ2-7; tentative D call: TRBD1 (5 bases). V was cut by 10 bases and J by 2 bases, with 15 bases left in between. Germline V gene lookup returns CDR1 MNHNS and CDR2 SASEGT. The CDR3 is 13 amino acids. The CDR3 loop is CATWRKGTYEQYF. The DNA for the CDR3 is TGTGCCACCTGGCGAAAGGGGACCTACGAGCAGTACTTC.

This clone has only a few counts. Other DNA sequences in this specimen translate into the identical CDR3. The chain carries TRBV28 and TRBJ1-2; TRBD1 is a possible D gene (6 bases). V was shortened by 1 base and J by 4 bases, with 10 bases between the two germline ends. Germline assignment: CDR1 MDHEN and CDR2 SYDVKM. The CDR3 spans 14 residues. The CDR3 nucleotides read TGTGCCAGCAGTTTATTACAGGGAGGCTATGGCTACACCTTC. Translation: CASSLLQGGYGYTF.

This clone has just a few counts. The rearrangement uses TRBV27 and TRBJ1-5, with 8 positions matching TRBD1. CDR1 MNHEY and CDR2 SMNVEV come from the germline V gene (reference sequence). J was trimmed by 4 bases and V by 5 bases; bases with no gene match: 7. This CDR3 has 15 amino acids. In nucleotides, the CDR3 is TGTGCCAGCAGTCTTGGGACAGGTCGGAATCAGCCCCAGCATTTT. Amino acids: CASSLGTGRNQPQHF.